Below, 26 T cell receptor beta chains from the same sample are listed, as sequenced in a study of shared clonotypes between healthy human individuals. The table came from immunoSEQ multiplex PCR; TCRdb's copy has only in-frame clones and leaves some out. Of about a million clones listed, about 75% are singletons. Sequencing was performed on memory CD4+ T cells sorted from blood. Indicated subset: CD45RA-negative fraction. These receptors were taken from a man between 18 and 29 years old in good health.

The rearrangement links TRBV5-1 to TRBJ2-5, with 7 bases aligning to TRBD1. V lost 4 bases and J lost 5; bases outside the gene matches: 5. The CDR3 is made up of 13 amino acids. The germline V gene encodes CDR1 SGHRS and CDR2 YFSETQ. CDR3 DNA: TGCGCCAGCAGCCAGGGACAGTGGGAGACCCAGTACTTC. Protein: CASSQGQWETQYF.

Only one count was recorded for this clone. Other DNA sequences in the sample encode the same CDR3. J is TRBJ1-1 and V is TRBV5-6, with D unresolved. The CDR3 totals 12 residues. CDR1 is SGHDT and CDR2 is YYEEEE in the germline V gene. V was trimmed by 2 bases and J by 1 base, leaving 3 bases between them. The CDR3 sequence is CASSLQNTEAFF. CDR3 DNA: TGTGCCAGCAGCTTACAGAACACTGAAGCTTTCTTT.

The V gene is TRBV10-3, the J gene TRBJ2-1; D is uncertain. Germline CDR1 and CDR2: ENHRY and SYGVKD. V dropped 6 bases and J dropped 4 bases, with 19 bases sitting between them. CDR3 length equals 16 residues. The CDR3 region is CAISGRVWADYNEQFF. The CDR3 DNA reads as TGTGCCATCAGCGGCCGGGTGTGGGCAGATTACAATGAGCAGTTCTTC.

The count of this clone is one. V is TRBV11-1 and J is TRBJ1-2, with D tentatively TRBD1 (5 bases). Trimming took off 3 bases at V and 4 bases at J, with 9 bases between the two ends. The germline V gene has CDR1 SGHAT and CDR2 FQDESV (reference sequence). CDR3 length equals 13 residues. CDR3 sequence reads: CASSFAGTYGYTF. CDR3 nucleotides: TGTGCCAGCAGCTTCGCAGGGACCTATGGCTACACCTTC.

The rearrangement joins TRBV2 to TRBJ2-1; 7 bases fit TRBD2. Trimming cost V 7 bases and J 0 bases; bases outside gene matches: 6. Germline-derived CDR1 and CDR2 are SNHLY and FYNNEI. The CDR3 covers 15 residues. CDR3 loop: CASTNGRSSYNEQFF. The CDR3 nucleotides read TGTGCCAGCACCAACGGGAGGAGCTCCTACAATGAGCAGTTCTTC. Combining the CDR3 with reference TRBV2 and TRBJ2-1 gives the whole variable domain EPEVTQTPSHQVTQMGQEVILRCVPISNHLYFYWYRQILGQKVEFLVSFYNNEISEKSEIFDDQFSVERPDGSNFTLKIRSTKLEDSAMYFCASTNGRSSYNEQFFGPGTRLTVL.

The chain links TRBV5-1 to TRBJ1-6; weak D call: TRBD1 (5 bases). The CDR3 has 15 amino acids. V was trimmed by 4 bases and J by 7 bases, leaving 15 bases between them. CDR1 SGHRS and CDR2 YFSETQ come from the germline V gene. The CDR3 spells CASSLARDSNSPLHF. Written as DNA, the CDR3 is TGCGCCAGCAGCCTGGCCAGGGATTCGAATTCACCCCTCCACTTT.

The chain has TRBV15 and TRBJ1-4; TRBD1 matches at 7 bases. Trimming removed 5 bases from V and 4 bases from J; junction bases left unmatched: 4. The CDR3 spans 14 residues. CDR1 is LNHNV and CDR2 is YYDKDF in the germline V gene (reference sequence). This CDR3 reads CATSLGQNNEKLFF. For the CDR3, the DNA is TGTGCCACCAGCCTGGGACAGAATAATGAAAAACTGTTTTTT.

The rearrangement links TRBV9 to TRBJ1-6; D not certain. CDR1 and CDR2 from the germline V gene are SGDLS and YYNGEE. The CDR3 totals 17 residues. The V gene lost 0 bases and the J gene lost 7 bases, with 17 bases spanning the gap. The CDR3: CASSVEGGAMGNSPLHF. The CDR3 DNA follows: TGTGCCAGCAGCGTAGAGGGAGGAGCGATGGGAAATTCACCCCTCCACTTT.

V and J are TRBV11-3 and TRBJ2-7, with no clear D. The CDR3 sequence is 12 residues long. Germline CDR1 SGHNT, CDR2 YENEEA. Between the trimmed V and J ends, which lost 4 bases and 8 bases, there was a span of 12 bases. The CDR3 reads CASSSAPDKQYF. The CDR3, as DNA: TGTGCCAGCAGCTCCGCGCCAGATAAGCAGTACTTC.

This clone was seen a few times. CDR3 nucleotide sequence: TGTGCCAGCAGCCGGACCGGGACAGGTACACTTTGGCGGGACACTGAAGCTTTCTTT. Amino acid sequence: CASSRTGTGTLWRDTEAFF. The chain links TRBV7-9 to TRBJ1-1, with 8 bases identical to TRBD1. Germline V lookup: CDR1 SEHNR, CDR2 FQNEAQ (reference sequence). The length of the CDR3 is 19 residues. The V segment lost 5 bases and the J segment 3 bases; nucleotides outside the gene matches: 20.

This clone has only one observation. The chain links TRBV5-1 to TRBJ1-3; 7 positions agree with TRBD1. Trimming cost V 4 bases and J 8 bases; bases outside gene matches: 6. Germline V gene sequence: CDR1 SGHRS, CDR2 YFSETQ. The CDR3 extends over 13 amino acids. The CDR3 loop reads CASSPAQGYTIYF. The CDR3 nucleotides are TGCGCCAGCAGCCCCGCACAGGGGTACACCATATATTTT.

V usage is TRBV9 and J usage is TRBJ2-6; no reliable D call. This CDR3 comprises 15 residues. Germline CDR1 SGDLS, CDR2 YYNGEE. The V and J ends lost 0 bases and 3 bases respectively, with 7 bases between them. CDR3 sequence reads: CASSVERVGANVLTF. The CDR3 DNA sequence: TGTGCCAGCAGCGTAGAACGGGTTGGGGCCAACGTCCTGACTTTC.

The CDR3 nucleotides read TGTGCCAGCAGCCAAGGACAGGGAGGGAGTTCACCCCTCCACTTT. Residues: CASSQGQGGSSPLHF. The rearrangement joins TRBV14 to TRBJ1-6; TRBD1 matches at 7 bases. Germline loops: CDR1 SGHDN, CDR2 FVKESK. V lost 1 base to trimming and J lost 9 bases; unmatched junction nucleotides: 6. The length of the CDR3 is 15 residues.

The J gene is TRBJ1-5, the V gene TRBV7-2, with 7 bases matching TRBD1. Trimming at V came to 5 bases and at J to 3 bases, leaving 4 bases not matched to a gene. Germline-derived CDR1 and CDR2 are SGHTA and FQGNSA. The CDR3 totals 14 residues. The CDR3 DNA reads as TGTGCCAGCAGCGCGGGACAGCCCAATCAGCCCCAGCATTTT. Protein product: CASSAGQPNQPQHF. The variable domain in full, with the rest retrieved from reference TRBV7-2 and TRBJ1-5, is GAGVSQSPSNKVTEKGKDVELRCDPISGHTALYWYRQSLGQGLEFLIYFQGNSAPDKSGLPSDRFSAERTGGSVSTLTIQRTQQEDSAVYLCASSAGQPNQPQHFGDGTRLSIL.

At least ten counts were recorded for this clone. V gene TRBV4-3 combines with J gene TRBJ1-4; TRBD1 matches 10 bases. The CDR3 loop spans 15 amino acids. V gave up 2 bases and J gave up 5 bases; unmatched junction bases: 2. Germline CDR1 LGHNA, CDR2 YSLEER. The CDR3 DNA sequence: TGCGCCAGCAGCCAAAGGACAGGGGGGAATGAAAAACTGTTTTTT. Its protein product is CASSQRTGGNEKLFF.

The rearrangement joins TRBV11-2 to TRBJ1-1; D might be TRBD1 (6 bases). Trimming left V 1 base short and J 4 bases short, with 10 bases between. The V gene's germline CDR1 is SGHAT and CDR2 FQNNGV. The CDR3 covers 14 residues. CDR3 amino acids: CASSLGGGLTEAFF. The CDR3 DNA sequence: TGTGCCAGCAGCTTAGGTGGGGGGCTCACTGAAGCTTTCTTT.

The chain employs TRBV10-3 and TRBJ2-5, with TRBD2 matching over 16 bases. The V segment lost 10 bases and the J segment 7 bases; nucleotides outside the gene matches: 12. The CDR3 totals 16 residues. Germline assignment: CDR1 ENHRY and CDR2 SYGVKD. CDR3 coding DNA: TGTGCCACCCGCTCGGGACTAGCGGGAGGGGAGGGGACCCAGTACTTC. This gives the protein CATRSGLAGGEGTQYF.

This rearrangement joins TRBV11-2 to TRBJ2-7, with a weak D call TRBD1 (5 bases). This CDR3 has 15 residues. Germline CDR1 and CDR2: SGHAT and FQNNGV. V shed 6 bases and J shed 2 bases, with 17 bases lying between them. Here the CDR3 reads CASRPTVHTTYEQYF. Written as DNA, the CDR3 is TGTGCCAGCAGGCCGACAGTCCATACAACCTACGAGCAGTACTTC.

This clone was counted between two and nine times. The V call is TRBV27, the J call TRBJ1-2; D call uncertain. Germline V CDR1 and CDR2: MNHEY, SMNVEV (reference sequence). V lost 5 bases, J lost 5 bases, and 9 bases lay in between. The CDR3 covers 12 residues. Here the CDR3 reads CASSTTGYGYTF. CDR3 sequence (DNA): TGTGCCAGCAGTACTACGGGGTATGGCTACACCTTC.

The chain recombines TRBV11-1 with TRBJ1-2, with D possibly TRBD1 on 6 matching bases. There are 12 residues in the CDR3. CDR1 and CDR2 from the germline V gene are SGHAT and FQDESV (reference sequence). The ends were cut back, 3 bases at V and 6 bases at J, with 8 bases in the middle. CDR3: CASSLDSNGYTF. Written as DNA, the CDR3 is TGTGCCAGCAGCTTGGACAGTAATGGCTACACCTTC. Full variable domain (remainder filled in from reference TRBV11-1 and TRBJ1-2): EAEVAQSPRYKITEKSQAVAFWCDPISGHATLYWYRQILGQGPELLVQFQDESVVDDSQLPKDRFSAERLKGVDSTLKIQPAELGDSAMYLCASSLDSNGYTFGSGTRLTVV.

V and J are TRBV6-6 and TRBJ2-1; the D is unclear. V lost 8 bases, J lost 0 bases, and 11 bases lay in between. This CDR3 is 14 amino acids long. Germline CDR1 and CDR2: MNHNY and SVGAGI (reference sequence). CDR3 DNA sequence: TGTGCCAGCGCCCAGACAAGCTCCTACAATGAGCAGTTCTTC. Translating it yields CASAQTSSYNEQFF.

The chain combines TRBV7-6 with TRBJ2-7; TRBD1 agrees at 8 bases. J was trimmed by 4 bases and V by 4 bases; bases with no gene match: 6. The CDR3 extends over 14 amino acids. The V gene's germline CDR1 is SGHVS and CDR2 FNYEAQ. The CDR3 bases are TGTGCCAGCAGCTCCGGGACAGGAAGATACGAGCAGTACTTC. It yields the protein CASSSGTGRYEQYF.

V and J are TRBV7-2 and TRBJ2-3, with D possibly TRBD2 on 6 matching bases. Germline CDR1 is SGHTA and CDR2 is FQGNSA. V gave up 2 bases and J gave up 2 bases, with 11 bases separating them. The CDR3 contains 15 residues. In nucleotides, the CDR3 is TGTGCCAGCAGCTTACAAGTAGCGGACACAGATACGCAGTATTTT. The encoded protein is CASSLQVADTDTQYF.

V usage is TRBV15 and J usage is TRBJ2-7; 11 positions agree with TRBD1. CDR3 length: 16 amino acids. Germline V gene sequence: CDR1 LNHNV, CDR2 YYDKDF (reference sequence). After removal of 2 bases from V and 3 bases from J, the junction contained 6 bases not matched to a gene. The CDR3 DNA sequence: TGTGCCACCAGCAGATATCCGGGACAGGGGGTCTACGAGCAGTACTTC. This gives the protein CATSRYPGQGVYEQYF.

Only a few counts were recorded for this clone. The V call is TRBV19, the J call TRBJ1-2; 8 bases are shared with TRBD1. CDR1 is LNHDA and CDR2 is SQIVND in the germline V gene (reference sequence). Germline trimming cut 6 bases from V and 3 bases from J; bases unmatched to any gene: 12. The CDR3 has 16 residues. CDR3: CASRTRSDRDHYGYTF. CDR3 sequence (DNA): TGTGCCAGTAGGACCCGCTCGGACAGGGACCACTATGGCTACACCTTC.

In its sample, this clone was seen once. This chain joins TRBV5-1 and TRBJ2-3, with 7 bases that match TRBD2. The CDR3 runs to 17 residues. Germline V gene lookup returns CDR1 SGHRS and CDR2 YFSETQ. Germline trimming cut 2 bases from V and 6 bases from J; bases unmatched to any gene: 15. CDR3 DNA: TGCGCCAGCAGCTTCCCCTCCGGCGGGAGTTTGGACGATACGCAGTATTTT. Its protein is CASSFPSGGSLDDTQYF.